This T cell receptor (beta chain) was recovered during a study of human T cells and chemical hapten exposure. Study-wide context: Patients received weekly diphenylcyclopropenone doses to the scalp throughout the approximately 25-week study.

Specified time point: patch test 1, 2 weeks after DPC sensitization. Documented treatment: therapeutic diphenylcyclopropenone sensitization with weekly scalp DPC. Ahead of applying each patch test, blood was sampled. Note on this clonotype: What it binds is not known.

TCRdb re-derived calls from the RACE reads in MiXCR, one entry per CDR3 protein. Of around 150,000 distinct CDR3 sequences listed, more than 14% are singletons. Whole-study results and caveats: DPC sensitization left the count of TCRs above 1 in 1000 unchanged.

Sample: whole blood, taken in connection with sensitization to the hapten diphenylcyclopropenone (DPC). This receptor was obtained from a woman in her 30s with alopecia areata. Some clones in this sample may be carry-over from other donors' samples.

Here the CDR3 DNA reads TGTGCCAGCAGTTCGGCGACCCCCAATCAGCCCCAGCATTTT. Encoded protein: CASSSATPNQPQHF. This chain joins TRBV6-2 or TRBV6-3 and TRBJ1-5, with D hard to call. Looked up from germline, CDR1 is MNHEY and CDR2 is SVGEGT. The CDR3 consists of 14 residues. Trimming took 4 bases from V and 3 from J, leaving 10 bases between them.